These T cell receptor beta chains were read from a single sample in a study of blood T cells in healthy people across ages. TCRdb reprocessed the 5' RACE reads via MiXCR and lists one record per CDR3 protein. The data contain hundreds of thousands of distinct CDR3 sequences, roughly 21% of them singletons. The sequenced sample was blood. These receptors all come from a man in his 70s in good health. Each CDR3 is given with its conserved first and last residue. D genes are given only for firm matches. The listing skips clone size in some rows; elsewhere it reads once, few, many or a size class.

j_gene: TRBJ1-3
v_gene: TRBV4-3
d_gene: .
abundance: .
CDR3aa: CASSQDLLSGNTIYF
CDR3nt: TGCGCCAGCAGCCAAGATCTCCTCTCTGGAAACACCATATATTTT

j_gene: TRBJ2-7
v_gene: TRBV20-1
d_gene: .
abundance: .
CDR3aa: CSASPDDSTLGYEQYF
CDR3nt: TGCAGTGCTAGCCCAGACGACAGCACCCTCGGGTACGAGCAGTACTTC

j_gene: TRBJ1-5
v_gene: TRBV7-8
d_gene: .
abundance: .
CDR3aa: CASSLAGVDRFSNQPQHF
CDR3nt: TGTGCCAGCAGCTTAGCCGGCGTAGACAGGTTTAGCAATCAGCCCCAGCATTTT

j_gene: TRBJ2-1
v_gene: TRBV12-3/TRBV12-4
d_gene: TRBD2
abundance: .
CDR3aa: CASSHSGTYRGEQFF
CDR3nt: TGTGCCAGCAGTCATAGCGGGACTTATCGGGGTGAGCAGTTCTTC

j_gene: TRBJ2-1
v_gene: TRBV27
d_gene: TRBD2
abundance: few
CDR3aa: CASSLSGGVEQFF
CDR3nt: TGTGCCAGCAGTTTATCGGGAGGGGTTGAGCAGTTCTTC

j_gene: TRBJ2-7
v_gene: TRBV28
d_gene: TRBD2
abundance: few
CDR3aa: CASRWTSGRANEQYF
CDR3nt: TGTGCCAGCAGATGGACTAGCGGGAGGGCCAACGAGCAGTACTTC

j_gene: TRBJ2-5
v_gene: TRBV20-1
d_gene: TRBD2
abundance: .
CDR3aa: CSARDGGRAWETQYF
CDR3nt: TGCAGTGCTAGAGATGGCGGGAGGGCCTGGGAGACCCAGTACTTC

j_gene: TRBJ2-3
v_gene: TRBV6-1
d_gene: TRBD2
abundance: once
CDR3aa: CASSELAGGPDTQYF
CDR3nt: TGTGCCAGCAGTGAACTAGCGGGGGGGCCAGATACGCAGTATTTT

j_gene: TRBJ2-1
v_gene: TRBV2
d_gene: .
abundance: .
CDR3aa: CASKSPRLASNEQFF
CDR3nt: TGTGCCAGCAAATCCCCCCGTCTAGCGTCCAATGAGCAGTTCTTC

j_gene: TRBJ2-1
v_gene: TRBV7-8
d_gene: TRBD2
abundance: .
CDR3aa: CASSLGPAGGPINEQFF
CDR3nt: TGTGCCAGCAGCTTAGGTCCGGCGGGAGGGCCAATCAATGAGCAGTTCTTC

j_gene: TRBJ2-5
v_gene: TRBV6-2/TRBV6-3
d_gene: .
abundance: few
CDR3aa: CASSYPAGRQETQYF
CDR3nt: TGTGCCAGCAGTTACCCCGCGGGGAGGCAAGAGACCCAGTACTTC

j_gene: TRBJ2-5
v_gene: TRBV27
d_gene: TRBD1
abundance: .
CDR3aa: CASSLWGTGETQYF
CDR3nt: TGTGCCAGCAGTTTATGGGGGACAGGAGAGACCCAGTACTTC

j_gene: TRBJ2-2
v_gene: TRBV29-1
d_gene: .
abundance: few
CDR3aa: CSPEEGGTGELFF
CDR3nt: TGCAGCCCCGAGGAGGGGGGAACCGGGGAGCTGTTTTTT

j_gene: TRBJ2-7
v_gene: TRBV28
d_gene: .
abundance: .
CDR3aa: CASSHGTQTYEQYF
CDR3nt: TGTGCCAGCAGCCACGGGACACAAACCTACGAGCAGTACTTC

j_gene: TRBJ2-2
v_gene: TRBV6-5
d_gene: TRBD2
abundance: few
CDR3aa: CASSSPPGLAAGNTGELFF
CDR3nt: TGTGCCAGCAGTTCCCCCCCAGGACTAGCGGCGGGTAACACCGGGGAGCTGTTTTTT

j_gene: TRBJ2-1
v_gene: TRBV4-1
d_gene: .
abundance: few
CDR3aa: CASSHGDEQFF
CDR3nt: TGCGCCAGCAGCCACGGGGATGAGCAGTTCTTC

j_gene: TRBJ2-1
v_gene: TRBV7-2
d_gene: .
abundance: many
CDR3aa: CASSFRQPRASSYNEQFF
CDR3nt: TGTGCCAGCAGCTTCCGACAGCCCAGAGCGAGCTCCTACAATGAGCAGTTCTTC

j_gene: TRBJ2-4
v_gene: TRBV18
d_gene: .
abundance: .
CDR3aa: CASSPPGGRNIQYF
CDR3nt: TGTGCCAGCTCACCACCAGGAGGGCGGAACATTCAGTACTTC

j_gene: TRBJ1-4
v_gene: TRBV7-9
d_gene: TRBD1
abundance: few
CDR3aa: CASSHGTGNEKLFF
CDR3nt: TGTGCCAGCAGTCACGGGACAGGGAATGAAAAACTGTTTTTT

j_gene: TRBJ2-7
v_gene: TRBV28
d_gene: TRBD2
abundance: few
CDR3aa: CASGSGVGPYEQYF
CDR3nt: TGTGCCAGCGGTAGCGGGGTAGGCCCCTACGAGCAGTACTTC

j_gene: TRBJ1-5
v_gene: TRBV2
d_gene: .
abundance: .
CDR3aa: CASSEYEGRQPQHF
CDR3nt: TGTGCCAGCAGTGAATATGAAGGACGGCAGCCCCAGCATTTT

j_gene: TRBJ1-6
v_gene: TRBV7-9
d_gene: .
abundance: few
CDR3aa: CASSLGESSPLHF
CDR3nt: TGTGCCAGCAGCTTGGGGGAGAGTTCACCCCTCCACTTT

j_gene: TRBJ2-6
v_gene: TRBV5-1
d_gene: .
abundance: .
CDR3aa: CASSPGQTSGANVLTF
CDR3nt: TGCGCCAGCAGCCCGGGTCAAACCTCTGGGGCCAACGTCCTGACTTTC

j_gene: TRBJ2-1
v_gene: TRBV5-1
d_gene: .
abundance: .
CDR3aa: CASSLDWVVGTSYNEQFF
CDR3nt: TGCGCCAGCAGCTTGGACTGGGTGGTGGGGACTTCCTACAATGAGCAGTTCTTC

j_gene: TRBJ2-7
v_gene: TRBV9
d_gene: TRBD1
abundance: .
CDR3aa: CASSVGDSRDSEQYF
CDR3nt: TGTGCCAGCAGCGTAGGTGATAGCCGGGACAGCGAGCAGTACTTC

j_gene: TRBJ2-1
v_gene: TRBV2
d_gene: .
abundance: few
CDR3aa: CASSVGRANEQFF
CDR3nt: TGTGCCAGCAGTGTTGGCAGGGCCAATGAGCAGTTCTTC

j_gene: TRBJ2-1
v_gene: TRBV21-1
d_gene: .
abundance: few
CDR3aa: CASKTGNDYNEQFF
CDR3nt: TGTGCCAGCAAGACAGGGAACGACTACAATGAGCAGTTCTTC